The T cell receptor beta chain described here comes from a study of blood T cell repertoires in COVID-19. At the level of the study: The United States, Italy and Spain supplied acute and convalescent COVID-19 samples. T cells, B-cell-depleted T cells, or PBMCs supplied cDNA or gDNA.

Germline lookup yields CDR1 SGHTA and CDR2 FQGNSA. V was clipped by 0 bases and J by 1 base, with 9 bases between them. This CDR3 has 15 residues. As originally analysed: Nucleated cell number was recorded as an estimate derived from reference gene primer amplification. Clones were sequenced by immunoSEQ multiplex PCR, and TCRdb holds only the in-frame ones, with some missing. The D gene and trimming were derived from the DNA, and the V and J assignments and clone size from that table. Of some 260,000 clones listed, approximately 77% are singletons. The specimen was peripheral blood. The sequence was collected from a woman between 18 and 29 years old with acute or convalescent COVID-19. The chain links TRBV7-2 to TRBJ1-2, with D possibly being TRBD1 (5 bases). CDR3 nucleotides: TGTGCCAGCAGCTTAGCGATGGGGGGTAACTATGGCTACACCTTC. Translation gives CASSLAMGGNYGYTF. Together with reference TRBV7-2 and TRBJ1-2, the CDR3 gives the full variable domain: GAGVSQSPSNKVTEKGKDVELRCDPISGHTALYWYRQSLGQGLEFLIYFQGNSAPDKSGLPSDRFSAERTGGSVSTLTIQRTQQEDSAVYLCASSLAMGGNYGYTFGSGTRLTVV.